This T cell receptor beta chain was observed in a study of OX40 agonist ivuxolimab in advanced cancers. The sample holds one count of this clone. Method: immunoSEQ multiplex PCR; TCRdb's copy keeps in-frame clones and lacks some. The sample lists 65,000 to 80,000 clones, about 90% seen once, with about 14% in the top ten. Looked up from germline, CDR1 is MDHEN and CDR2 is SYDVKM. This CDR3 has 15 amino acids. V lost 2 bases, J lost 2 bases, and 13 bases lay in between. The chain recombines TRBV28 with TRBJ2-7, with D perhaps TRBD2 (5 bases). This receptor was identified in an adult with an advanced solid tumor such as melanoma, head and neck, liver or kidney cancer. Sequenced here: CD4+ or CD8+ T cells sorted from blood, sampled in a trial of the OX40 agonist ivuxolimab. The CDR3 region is CASSLGLLTPYEQYF. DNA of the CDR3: TGTGCCAGCAGTTTAGGACTTCTAACGCCCTACGAGCAGTACTTC. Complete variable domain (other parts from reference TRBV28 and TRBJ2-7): DVKVTQSSRYLVKRTGEKVFLECVQDMDHENMFWYRQDPGLGLRLIYFSYDVKMKEKGDIPEGYSVSREKKERFSLILESASTNQTSMYLCASSLGLLTPYEQYFGPGTRLTVT.